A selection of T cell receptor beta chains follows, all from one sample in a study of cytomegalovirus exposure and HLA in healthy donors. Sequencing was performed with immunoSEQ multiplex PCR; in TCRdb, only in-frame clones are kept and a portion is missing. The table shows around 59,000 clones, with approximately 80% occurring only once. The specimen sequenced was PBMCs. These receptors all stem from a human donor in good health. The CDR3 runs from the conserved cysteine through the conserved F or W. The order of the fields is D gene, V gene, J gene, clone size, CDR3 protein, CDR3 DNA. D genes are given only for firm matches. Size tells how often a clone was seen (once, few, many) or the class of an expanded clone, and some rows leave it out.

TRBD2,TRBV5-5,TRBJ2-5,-,CASSLVSGGETQYF,TGTGCCAGCAGCTTGGTTTCGGGGGGGGAGACCCAGTACTTC
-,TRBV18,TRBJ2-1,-,CASSPGVNEQFF,TGTGCCAGCTCCCCCGGGGTCAATGAGCAGTTCTTC
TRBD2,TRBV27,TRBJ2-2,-,CASTRLAGAPNTGELFF,TGTGCCAGCACCCGGTTAGCGGGGGCCCCGAACACCGGGGAGCTGTTTTTT
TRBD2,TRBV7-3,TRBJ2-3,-,CASTPGGADTQYF,TGTGCCAGCACCCCCGGGGGGGCAGATACGCAGTATTTT
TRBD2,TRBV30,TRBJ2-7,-,CAWSVAGVGEQYF,TGTGCCTGGAGTGTGGCGGGAGTGGGCGAGCAGTACTTC
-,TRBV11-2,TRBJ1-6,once,CASSLDRVYSPLHF,TGTGCCAGCAGCTTAGACAGGGTGTATTCACCCCTCCACTTT
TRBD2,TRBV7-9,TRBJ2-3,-,CASSSSGGRLNTQYF,TGTGCCAGCAGCTCTAGCGGGGGGAGGTTGAATACGCAGTATTTT
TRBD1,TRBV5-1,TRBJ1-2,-,CASTPTGVGNYGYTF,TGCGCCAGCACCCCAACAGGGGTCGGGAACTATGGCTACACCTTC
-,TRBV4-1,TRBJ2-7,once,CASSQGIVTAYEQYF,TGCGCCAGCAGCCAAGGGATAGTCACAGCCTACGAGCAGTACTTC
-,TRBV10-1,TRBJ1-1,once,CASRENSGSDTEAFF,TGCGCCAGCAGGGAGAATTCGGGGTCTGACACTGAAGCTTTCTTT
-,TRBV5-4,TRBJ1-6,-,CASSLDLGFNSPLHF,TGTGCCAGCAGCTTGGACCTCGGGTTTAATTCACCCCTCCACTTT
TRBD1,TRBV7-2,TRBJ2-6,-,CASSPTGPGANVLTF,TGTGCCAGCAGCCCGACAGGGCCTGGGGCCAACGTCCTGACTTTC
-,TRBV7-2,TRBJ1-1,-,CASSLASGTEAFF,TGTGCCAGCAGCTTAGCGTCGGGCACTGAAGCTTTCTTT
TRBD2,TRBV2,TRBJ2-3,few,CASRGATTKGLAISDTQYF,TGTGCCAGCAGGGGGGCTACTACTAAGGGACTAGCGATTTCGGATACGCAGTATTTT
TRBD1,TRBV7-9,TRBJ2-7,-,CASSANPGTGGDEQYF,TGTGCCAGCAGCGCAAATCCCGGGACAGGGGGCGACGAGCAGTACTTC
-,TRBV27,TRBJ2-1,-,CASNSRPTTTYNEQFF,TGTGCCAGCAATTCTCGCCCCACGACTACCTACAATGAGCAGTTCTTC
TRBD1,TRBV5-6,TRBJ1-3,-,CASSHRQGPLFDSGNTIYF,TGTGCCAGCAGCCACCGACAGGGGCCTCTTTTTGATTCTGGAAACACCATATATTTT
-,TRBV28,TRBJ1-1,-,CASSFFRGGKGTEAFF,TGTGCCAGCAGTTTCTTTAGGGGGGGCAAGGGAACTGAAGCTTTCTTT
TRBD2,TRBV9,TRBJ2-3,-,CASSGRSGRGTDTQYF,TGTGCCAGCAGCGGCCGTAGCGGGAGGGGGACAGATACGCAGTATTTT
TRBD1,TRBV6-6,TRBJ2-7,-,CASSYGQGVGREQYF,TGTGCCAGCAGTTACGGACAGGGGGTAGGGCGCGAGCAGTACTTC
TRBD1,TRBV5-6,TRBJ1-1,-,CASSLAGGGTEAFF,TGTGCCAGCAGCTTGGCAGGGGGCGGTACTGAAGCTTTCTTT
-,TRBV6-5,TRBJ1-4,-,CATRSTIHEKLFF,TGTGCCACACGGTCGACAATCCACGAAAAACTGTTTTTT
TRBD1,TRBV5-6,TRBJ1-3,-,CARGFIYRGPNRGNTIYF,TGTGCCAGAGGATTTATTTACAGGGGGCCCAACAGAGGAAACACCATATATTTT